One T cell receptor beta chain is described in this entry. Its antigen is still unknown. Method: immunoSEQ multiplex PCR; TCRdb's copy keeps in-frame clones and lacks some. The sample contains roughly 97,000 clones, 91% of which appear only once. This sample stems from a study of graft-versus-host responses after intestinal transplantation. Overall study findings and caveats: Early after transplant, HvG declines were associated with peak levels of circulating GvH clones.

V shed 0 bases and J shed 6 bases, with 17 bases lying between them. The germline gives CDR1 SGHTA, CDR2 FQGNSA. This CDR3 spans 17 amino acids. The TCR sequence derives from a human donor who was the organ donor for an intestinal transplant. Sequencing used unstimulated CD4+ T cells sorted from spleen or lymph node cells, obtained before transplant. The V and J genes are TRBV7-2 and TRBJ2-2; tentatively, D is TRBD2 (5 bases). CDR3 loop: CASSLARETIRAGELFF. CDR3 in DNA: TGTGCCAGCAGCTTAGCGAGAGAGACTATACGCGCCGGGGAGCTGTTTTTT.